One and the same sample provided the 9 T cell receptor beta chains below, sequenced in a study of OX40 agonist ivuxolimab in advanced cancers. Sequencing used immunoSEQ multiplex PCR; TCRdb keeps in-frame clones, though not all of them. The data contain under 85,000 clones, about 90% of them singletons. The specimen was CD4+ or CD8+ T cells sorted from blood, collected in a trial of the OX40 agonist ivuxolimab. The source of these receptors is an adult with an advanced solid tumor such as melanoma, head and neck, liver or kidney cancer.

This clone showed up just a few times. This chain's CDR3 is CASSRTGDTEAFF. CDR3 DNA: TGTGCCAGCAGCAGGACAGGCGACACTGAAGCTTTCTTT. The rearrangement uses TRBV14 and TRBJ1-1, with TRBD1 matching 7 bases. V was pared by 5 bases and J by 3 bases, with 3 bases of the junction left unmatched. Germline V gene sequence: CDR1 SGHDN, CDR2 FVKESK. This CDR3 is 13 amino acids long.

V is TRBV7-9 and J is TRBJ2-2; weak D call: TRBD1 (5 bases). CDR1 and CDR2 (germline): SEHNR, FQNEAQ (reference sequence). This CDR3 region has 16 residues. The V end lost 7 bases, the J end lost 2 bases, and 17 bases lay between the germline ends. CDR3 DNA sequence: TGTGCCAGCACTGAAGATGGCAGGGTCAACACCGGGGAGCTGTTTTTT. Translated, it gives CASTEDGRVNTGELFF.

The CDR3 region is CAWSHHRGSGNTIYF. For the CDR3, the DNA is TGTGCCTGGAGTCACCACAGGGGCTCTGGAAACACCATATATTTT. The gene calls are TRBV30 and TRBJ1-3; TRBD1 aligns across 7 bases. Trimming took 2 bases from V and 0 from J; bases not matched to a gene: 4. The CDR3 consists of 15 residues. Germline loops: CDR1 GTSNPN, CDR2 SVGIG (reference sequence).

The V and J genes are TRBV14 and TRBJ2-3; no reliable D call. The CDR3 extends over 14 amino acids. V was shortened by 1 base and J by 7 bases, with 12 bases between the two germline ends. Germline lookup yields CDR1 SGHDN and CDR2 FVKESK. The CDR3 reads CASSQVPTVNTQYF. The CDR3 region has the DNA TGTGCCAGCAGCCAAGTCCCCACGGTAAATACGCAGTATTTT.

The chain couples TRBV9 to TRBJ1-1; D is ambiguous. CDR1 SGDLS and CDR2 YYNGEE come from the germline V gene. Between the trimmed V and J ends, which lost 0 bases and 9 bases, there was a span of 9 bases. The CDR3 consists of 12 residues. In DNA form, the CDR3 reads TGTGCCAGCAGCGTAGATAAGGGAAAAGCTTTCTTT. This gives the protein CASSVDKGKAFF. Using reference TRBV9 and TRBJ1-1 for the parts outside the CDR3, the full variable domain is DSGVTQTPKHLITATGQRVTLRCSPRSGDLSVYWYQQSLDQGLQFLIQYYNGEERAKGNILERFSAQQFPDLHSELNLSSLELGDSALYFCASSVDKGKAFFGQGTRLTVV.

This clone was counted a single time. CDR3 coding DNA: TGTGCCAGCAGTTCCGGGACTAGCTCATCCTACGAGCAGTACTTC. This codes for CASSSGTSSSYEQYF. The V and J genes are TRBV5-6 and TRBJ2-7, with 9 bases identical to TRBD2. CDR1 and CDR2 from the germline V gene are SGHDT and YYEEEE. CDR3 length: 15 amino acids. V was clipped by 5 bases and J by 1 base; unmatched bases: 7.

V is TRBV28 and J is TRBJ2-7; D tentatively reads TRBD1 or TRBD2 (5 bases each). The germline CDR1 and CDR2 sequences are MDHEN and SYDVKM. V was trimmed by 6 bases and J by 2 bases, leaving 14 bases between them. This CDR3 is built from 14 residues. The DNA of the CDR3 is TGTGCCAGCAGGGGACGGGCCCATCCCTACGAGCAGTACTTC. Translated, it gives CASRGRAHPYEQYF.

The chain has TRBV28 and TRBJ2-7, with TRBD1 identical over 7 bases. V gave up 8 bases and J gave up 1 base; unmatched junction bases: 5. Germline V lookup: CDR1 MDHEN, CDR2 SYDVKM. The length of the CDR3 is 13 residues. The CDR3 region has the DNA TGTGCCAGCCGGGACAGAGGATCCTACGAGCAGTACTTC. Amino acids: CASRDRGSYEQYF.

This clone appeared a single time. The chain joins TRBV9 to TRBJ2-3; no clear D gene. Between the trimmed V and J ends, which lost 0 bases and 1 base, there was a span of 12 bases. Germline-derived CDR1 and CDR2 are SGDLS and YYNGEE. This CDR3 spans 16 amino acids. CDR3: CASSVVSNPGTDTQYF. CDR3 DNA sequence: TGTGCCAGCAGCGTAGTGAGCAACCCGGGCACAGATACGCAGTATTTT.